One and the same sample provided the 9 T cell receptor beta chains below, sequenced in a study of monozygotic twins with inflammatory bowel disease (dated by TCRdb to between 2018 and 2020). Receptors were amplified or captured by 5' RACE. TCRdb shows the sequencer as Illumina HiSeq 2500. The reads underwent TCRdb reprocessing, giving one record for each CDR3 protein sequence and no DNA. The table of this sample itemizes a few hundred thousand distinct CDR3 sequences. Of the sample, approximately 2.4% falls within the top ten clones. The sequenced sample was blood. These receptors originate from a human donor with ulcerative colitis or Crohn's disease, or a healthy co-twin of an affected twin (not recorded which).

This chain joins TRBV14 and TRBJ1-2; TCRdb's D gene call, TRBD1, goes unchecked for lack of DNA. Germline CDR1 is SGHDN and CDR2 is FVKESK. The length of the CDR3 is 15 residues. CDR3: CASSQDRGQFYGYTF.

The chain has TRBV30 and TRBJ2-3; TCRdb returns TRBD2, unconfirmable since there is no DNA. CDR3 length: 13 residues. The germline V gene encodes CDR1 GTSNPN and CDR2 SVGIG (reference sequence). The CDR3 sequence is CAWSGGAHGTQYF.

V usage is TRBV6-1 and J usage is TRBJ1-2; TCRdb's D gene call, TRBD1, goes unchecked for lack of DNA. Germline CDR1 and CDR2: MNHNS and SASEGT. The CDR3 length is 14 residues. The chain's CDR3 is CASSRDPGAYGYTF.

The V call is TRBV7-9, the J call TRBJ2-1. The CDR3 is made up of 13 amino acids. The germline CDR1 and CDR2 sequences are SEHNR and FQNEAQ (reference sequence). CDR3 amino acids: CASSSITYNEQFF.

The rearrangement uses TRBV28 and TRBJ2-7; the D call of TRBD2 rests on TCRdb alone, since no DNA is present to check it. The CDR3 has 16 residues. The germline V gene encodes CDR1 MDHEN and CDR2 SYDVKM. The CDR3 sequence: CASSGIAGDTSYEQYF.

This sequence joins TRBV5-1 and TRBJ2-1. Germline V lookup: CDR1 SGHRS, CDR2 YFSETQ. This CDR3 has 17 residues. CDR3 protein: CASSLRILQGSYNEQFF. Drawing the rest from reference TRBV5-1 and TRBJ2-1, the complete variable domain is KAGVTQTPRYLIKTRGQQVTLSCSPISGHRSVSWYQQTPGQGLQFLFEYFSETQRNKGNFPGRFSGRQFSNSRSEMNVSTLELGDSALYLCASSLRILQGSYNEQFFGPGTRLTVL.

This chain links TRBV28 with TRBJ2-7. The CDR3 loop spans 13 amino acids. Germline CDR1 and CDR2: MDHEN and SYDVKM. CDR3 in amino acids: CASSLLSVNEQYF.

The chain carries TRBV20-1 and TRBJ2-5; TCRdb reports TRBD2, a call that lacks DNA to check it against. The CDR3 length is 16 residues. Germline CDR1 and CDR2: DFQATT and SNEGSKA (reference sequence). CDR3 amino acids: CSARDLIAGGQETQYF.

The chain carries TRBV4-3 and TRBJ1-5; absent DNA, TCRdb's TRBD1 call cannot be checked. Germline CDR1 is LGHNA and CDR2 is YSLEER. The CDR3 runs to 18 residues. The CDR3 is CASSQDPRGWRSNQPQHF.